Described below is a single TCR beta chain sequence and its context. Its antigen remains unknown. Assay: immunoSEQ multiplex PCR; the TCRdb copy retains only in-frame clones and omits some. The table lists around 610,000 clones, roughly 96% of them singletons. The data were taken from a study of shared clonotypes between healthy human individuals. Findings and limits, study-wide: Blood was the sole source, and tissue repertoires probably differ. Relative to clonotypes present in all four donors, those not shared had lower generation probabilities.

Naive CD8 cells lacked CD45RO and underwent positive selection for CCR7, leaving out terminally differentiated effector memory CD45RA+ cells. Germline V gene lookup returns CDR1 LNHNV and CDR2 YYDKDF (reference sequence). This CDR3 is 14 amino acids long. Trimming took 5 bases from V and 2 from J, leaving 10 bases between them. This chain uses TRBV15 with TRBJ2-1; maybe TRBD2 (6 bases). The receptor was isolated from a woman aged 30 to 39 in good health. Sequenced input: naive CD8+ T cells sorted from blood. The CDR3 region has the DNA TGTGCCACCAGCCTAGGAGGGGCCTACAATGAGCAGTTCTTC. Its protein is CATSLGGAYNEQFF.